Included here is one TCR beta chain sequence, with context. The data stem from a study of blood T cell repertoires in COVID-19. Whole-study context: There were acute and convalescent COVID-19 samples, and they came from the United States, Italy and Spain. The analysed material was cDNA or gDNA that came from T cells, B-cell-depleted T cells, or PBMCs.

As processed by the authors: Amplifying reference gene primers gave estimates of nucleated cell counts. Only in-frame clones appear in the TCRdb table, and some are missing; sequencing was by immunoSEQ multiplex PCR. V and J calls and clone size are copied from that table; D and trimming were computed from the DNA. The sample holds about 490,000 clones, roughly 85% seen once. This CDR3 has 15 residues. The V gene lost 7 bases and the J gene lost 5 bases, with 21 bases spanning the gap. CDR1 and CDR2 from the germline V gene are SNHLY and FYNNEI. What was sequenced was peripheral blood. V gene TRBV2 combines with J gene TRBJ2-7; D may be TRBD1 (6 bases). This clonotype originated in a human donor in a cohort sampled during active COVID-19. The CDR3 reads CASTSRYRDGDEQYF. CDR3 coding DNA: TGTGCCAGCACCAGCCGGTACAGGGACGGAGACGAGCAGTACTTC.